This record covers a single TCR beta chain. In the source study's methods: It was from reference gene primer amplification that nucleated cell counts were estimated. Libraries were prepared by immunoSEQ multiplex PCR; TCRdb keeps only in-frame clonotypes and omits some of them. V, J and clone size derive from that table, while D and trimming were established from the DNA sequence. The repertoire holds some 200,000 clones, approximately 90% seen once, with more than 6.5% in the top ten. V lost 10 bases to trimming and J lost 0 bases; unmatched junction nucleotides: 4. This CDR3 is 13 amino acids long. CDR1 ENHRY and CDR2 SYGVKD come from the germline V gene. This record belongs to a study of blood T cell repertoires in COVID-19. Study in general: Samples came from the United States, Italy and Spain, spanning acute and convalescent COVID-19. The analysed material was cDNA or gDNA that came from T cells, B-cell-depleted T cells, or PBMCs.

Source material: peripheral blood. The TCR was taken from a woman aged 80 or over in a cohort sampled during active or convalescent COVID-19. This chain joins TRBV10-3 and TRBJ1-1; 8 bases are shared with TRBD1. CDR3 sequence (DNA): TGTGCCACCGTGGGACAGGTGAACACTGAAGCTTTCTTT. Translating gives CATVGQVNTEAFF.